What follows are 31 T cell receptor beta chains derived from one specimen sequenced in a study of CD8+ T cells in alopecia areata. Treatment reported: oral pan-JAK inhibitor, 5-10 mg twice daily. The authors extracted RNA and reverse transcribed it into cDNA as the sequencing template. Here immunoSEQ multiplex PCR was the method, and the copy in TCRdb shows in-frame clones only, minus some. Of around 200,000 clones in the sample, 50% to 60% are singletons; the top ten hold roughly 0.71%. The sample in question was CD4+ T cells sorted from blood, obtained at week 4, from a patient treated with tofacitinib. All receptors derive from a human donor with alopecia areata.

The genes are TRBV4-2 and TRBJ1-5, with D tentatively TRBD1 (6 bases). Trimming left V 4 bases short and J 12 bases short, with 22 bases between. In germline, CDR1 is LGHNA, CDR2 YNFKEQ. The CDR3 totals 15 residues. The CDR3 nucleotides are TGTGCCAGCAGCCGCACTCTAGAGGGGACAAGCGGCCAGCATTTT. Encoded protein: CASSRTLEGTSGQHF.

The J gene is TRBJ2-4, the V gene TRBV6-5; 9 bases fit TRBD2. The germline gives CDR1 MNHEY, CDR2 SVGAGI. V shed 7 bases and J 6 bases; nucleotides not matched to a gene: 4. The CDR3 is 13 residues long. The CDR3: CASKGLAANIQYF. CDR3 coding DNA: TGTGCCAGCAAGGGACTAGCTGCAAACATTCAGTACTTC.

The rearrangement uses TRBV7-2 and TRBJ2-2; TRBD2 agrees at 7 bases. The ends lost 4 bases at V and 7 bases at J; junction bases unmatched: 9. CDR1 is SGHTA, CDR2 FQGNSA, per germline. This CDR3 contains 15 residues. The CDR3 spells CASSSLGGSGGELFF. In DNA form, the CDR3 reads TGTGCCAGCAGCTCCCTGGGGGGGAGTGGCGGGGAGCTGTTTTTT.

This clone was detected only a few times. This chain's CDR3 is CASSLGSGRNQPQHF. In DNA, the CDR3 is TGTGCCAGCAGCTTAGGGTCTGGACGCAATCAGCCCCAGCATTTT. The chain carries TRBV7-9 and TRBJ1-5; D not resolved. The length of the CDR3 is 15 residues. Trimming left V 1 base short and J 2 bases short, with 9 bases between. Germline V gene lookup returns CDR1 SEHNR and CDR2 FQNEAQ (reference sequence).

The V gene is TRBV30, the J gene TRBJ2-5, with 16 bases that match TRBD2. This CDR3 comprises 20 residues. Germline V gives CDR1 GTSNPN, CDR2 SVGIG (reference sequence). V gave up 2 bases and J gave up 5 bases; unmatched junction bases: 17. This CDR3 reads CAWSRRDGGLAGGPRETQYF. The CDR3, as DNA: TGTGCCTGGAGTCGCCGGGACGGGGGACTAGCGGGAGGGCCCAGGGAGACCCAGTACTTC.

The rearrangement uses TRBV29-1 and TRBJ2-1; TRBD2 agrees at 7 bases. This CDR3 is built from 15 residues. The V segment lost 7 bases and the J segment 3 bases; nucleotides outside the gene matches: 12. The germline V gene encodes CDR1 SQVTM and CDR2 ANQGSEA. In DNA, the CDR3 is TGCAGCGCTACCCCGGGACTATCCGACTACAATGAGCAGTTCTTC. This codes for CSATPGLSDYNEQFF.

This clone appeared a few times. Here the CDR3 reads CASSHRQRNNEKLFF. CDR3 DNA: TGTGCCAGCAGCCATAGACAGCGGAATAATGAAAAACTGTTTTTT. The chain combines TRBV14 with TRBJ1-4, with D perhaps TRBD1 (5 bases). The CDR3 sequence is 15 residues long. Trimming took 3 bases from V and 4 from J, leaving 12 bases between them. Germline V gene data show CDR1 as SGHDN and CDR2 as FVKESK. The full variable domain, with the rest looked up from reference TRBV14 and TRBJ1-4, is EAGVTQFPSHSVIEKGQTVTLRCDPISGHDNLYWYRRVMGKEIKFLLHFVKESKQDESGMPNNRFLAERTGGTYSTLKVQPAELEDSGVYFCASSHRQRNNEKLFFGSGTQLSVL.

A word on this clone: One end of the junction fails to match germline, which may point to a read error. The V call is TRBV19, the J call TRBJ2-1; D may match TRBD1 or TRBD2 (5 bases each). Per germline, CDR1 LNHDA and CDR2 SQIVND (reference sequence). CDR3 length equals 14 residues. The CDR3 DNA is TGTGCTAGTACGGGTGGTGGGGGAACGACTGAGCAGTTCTTC. Amino acid sequence: CASTGGGGTTEQFF.

The chain links TRBV30 to TRBJ1-5; 7 bases map to TRBD1. CDR1 is GTSNPN and CDR2 is SVGIG in the germline V gene (reference sequence). This CDR3 has 14 amino acids. After removal of 3 bases from V and 6 bases from J, the junction contained 8 bases not matched to a gene. The DNA for the CDR3 is TGTGCCTGGAGCCAGGGGGGGGAGCCTCAGCCCCAGCATTTT. Its protein product is CAWSQGGEPQPQHF.

This clone was found a few times. The V and J genes are TRBV25-1 and TRBJ2-1; perhaps TRBD2 as D (5 bases). Per the germline V gene, CDR1 is MGHDK and CDR2 is SYGVNS. The CDR3 has 14 amino acids. V lost 1 base, J lost 12 bases, and 16 bases lay in between. The CDR3 here is CASSEFGSRGWQFF. In DNA form, the CDR3 reads TGTGCCAGCAGTGAATTCGGGTCTCGGGGTTGGCAGTTCTTC.

The DNA of the CDR3 is TGTGCCAGCGGACGCAACCCTTCTGGGGCCAACGTCCTGACTTTC. The encoded protein is CASGRNPSGANVLTF. This chain uses TRBV7-2 with TRBJ2-6; D remains unclear. The V end was cut by 8 bases, the J end by 1 base, with 12 bases between. The CDR3 has 15 amino acids. Germline V gene sequence: CDR1 SGHTA, CDR2 FQGNSA.

This clone was recorded a few times. This chain joins TRBV30 and TRBJ1-2, with D hard to call. The CDR3 extends over 14 amino acids. Trimming took off 4 bases at V and 2 bases at J, with 14 bases between the two ends. Germline V gene lookup returns CDR1 GTSNPN and CDR2 SVGIG (reference sequence). The CDR3 here is CAWTALSGNYGYTF. CDR3 nucleotide sequence: TGTGCCTGGACCGCCTTGTCGGGGAACTATGGCTACACCTTC.

The table lists this clone with a few counts. This sequence joins TRBV5-5 and TRBJ1-2; 10 bases are a match to TRBD1. CDR1 is SGHKS and CDR2 is YYEKEE in the germline V gene (reference sequence). V lost 6 bases to trimming and J lost 8 bases; unmatched junction nucleotides: 13. The CDR3 has 15 amino acids. The CDR3 DNA reads as TGTGCCAGCACTTCTACGCCGGGGACAGGGGCCGGCTACACCTTC. Encoded protein: CASTSTPGTGAGYTF.

V gene TRBV18 combines with J gene TRBJ2-3; 8 bases line up with TRBD1. CDR3 size: 14 residues. CDR1 KGHSH and CDR2 LQKENI come from the germline V gene. The V gene end was trimmed by 3 bases and the J gene end by 2 bases; junction bases not matched to a gene: 1. CDR3 in amino acids: CASSPGQATDTQYF. CDR3 nucleotide sequence: TGTGCCAGCTCACCGGGACAGGCCACAGATACGCAGTATTTT. Supplemented by reference TRBV18 and TRBJ2-3, the full variable domain reads NAGVMQNPRHLVRRRGQEARLRCSPMKGHSHVYWYRQLPEEGLKFMVYLQKENIIDESGMPKERFSAEFPKEGPSILRIQQVVRGDSAAYFCASSPGQATDTQYFGPGTRLTVL.

The V and J genes are TRBV2 and TRBJ2-4, with 9 bases identical to TRBD1. This CDR3 has 13 amino acids. V was pared by 11 bases and J by 5 bases, with 7 bases of the junction left unmatched. Germline CDR1 reads SNHLY; CDR2 reads FYNNEI. The chain's CDR3 is CASLRDRENIQYF. The DNA for the CDR3 is TGTGCCTCTCTCCGGGACAGGGAAAACATTCAGTACTTC. The entire variable domain, with the rest obtained from reference TRBV2 and TRBJ2-4, is as follows: EPEVTQTPSHQVTQMGQEVILRCVPISNHLYFYWYRQILGQKVEFLVSFYNNEISEKSEIFDDQFSVERPDGSNFTLKIRSTKLEDSAMYFCASLRDRENIQYFGAGTRLSVL.

This chain joins TRBV7-8 and TRBJ2-3; 7 bases align to TRBD2. The J segment lost 1 base and the V segment lost 0 bases, leaving 7 bases of the junction unmatched. Germline loops: CDR1 SGHVS, CDR2 FQNEAQ. The length of the CDR3 is 17 residues. CDR3 residues: CASSLAGRGRGTDTQYF. In DNA, the CDR3 is TGTGCCAGCAGCTTAGCAGGGCGAGGGAGGGGCACAGATACGCAGTATTTT.

J is TRBJ2-4 and V is TRBV29-1; a possible D gene is TRBD2 (5 bases). This CDR3 region has 13 residues. Germline V lookup: CDR1 SQVTM, CDR2 ANQGSEA. Trimming removed 0 bases from V and 6 bases from J, with 9 bases in between. The CDR3 loop is CSVEERGPNIQYF. CDR3 coding DNA: TGCAGCGTTGAAGAACGGGGTCCAAACATTCAGTACTTC.

The rearrangement uses TRBV29-1 and TRBJ2-5, with a possible D match to TRBD2 (6 bases). CDR3 length: 16 residues. Between the trimmed V and J ends, which lost 3 bases and 5 bases, there was a span of 22 bases. CDR1 is SQVTM, CDR2 ANQGSEA, per germline. CDR3 sequence (DNA): TGCAGCGTTGAGGCCCTCCCCAGGGTCCGGGGGGAGACCCAGTACTTC. Translation: CSVEALPRVRGETQYF.

This chain uses TRBV30 with TRBJ1-4, with D possibly being TRBD1 (5 bases). CDR3 length: 14 amino acids. The V gene lost 5 bases and the J gene lost 4 bases, with 14 bases spanning the gap. CDR1 is GTSNPN, CDR2 SVGIG, per germline (reference sequence). The CDR3 loop is CAWSADRGNEKLFF. The CDR3, as DNA: TGTGCCTGGTCCGCGGATAGGGGTAATGAAAAACTGTTTTTT. Drawing the rest from reference TRBV30 and TRBJ1-4, the complete variable domain is SQTIHQWPATLVQPVGSPLSLECTVEGTSNPNLYWYRQAAGRGLQLLFYSVGIGQISSEVPQNLSASRPQDRQFILSSKKLLLSDSGFYLCAWSADRGNEKLFFGSGTQLSVL.

This clone has just a few counts. V usage is TRBV27 and J usage is TRBJ2-7; 7 bases align to TRBD2. Per the germline V gene, CDR1 is MNHEY and CDR2 is SMNVEV (reference sequence). J was trimmed by 2 bases and V by 5 bases; bases with no gene match: 15. This CDR3 has 17 amino acids. CDR3 bases: TGTGCCAGCAGTCGCGACTGGCCTAGCGGAGCCACCTACGAGCAGTACTTC. Protein: CASSRDWPSGATYEQYF.

The V call is TRBV19, the J call TRBJ2-1; TRBD2 agrees at 13 bases. The germline V gene encodes CDR1 LNHDA and CDR2 SQIVND (reference sequence). Trimming at V came to 5 bases and at J to 4 bases, leaving 5 bases not matched to a gene. The CDR3 extends over 16 amino acids. The CDR3: CASSLPGLAGYNEQFF. The DNA of the CDR3 is TGTGCCAGTAGTTTGCCGGGACTAGCGGGGTACAATGAGCAGTTCTTC.

The chain combines TRBV18 with TRBJ2-5, with D possibly being TRBD1 or TRBD2 (5 bases each). Germline V lookup: CDR1 KGHSH, CDR2 LQKENI. The CDR3 contains 14 residues. V dropped 6 bases and J dropped 4 bases, with 15 bases sitting between them. Written as DNA, the CDR3 is TGTGCCAGCTCCGTCGGGGCAAGGGGAGAGACCCAGTACTTC. This sequence encodes CASSVGARGETQYF. The entire variable domain, with the rest obtained from reference TRBV18 and TRBJ2-5, is as follows: NAGVMQNPRHLVRRRGQEARLRCSPMKGHSHVYWYRQLPEEGLKFMVYLQKENIIDESGMPKERFSAEFPKEGPSILRIQQVVRGDSAAYFCASSVGARGETQYFGPGTRLLVL.

The chain uses TRBV5-1 and TRBJ2-1; 14 nucleotides agree with TRBD2. Trimming cost V 5 bases and J 0 bases; bases outside gene matches: 7. The germline V gene has CDR1 SGHRS and CDR2 YFSETQ. This CDR3 has 18 amino acids. The CDR3 DNA follows: TGCGCCAGCAGAAGGACTAGCGGGAGGCGTAGCTCCTACAATGAGCAGTTCTTC. This codes for CASRRTSGRRSSYNEQFF.

V is TRBV30 and J is TRBJ2-1, with D uncertain. Per the germline V gene, CDR1 is GTSNPN and CDR2 is SVGIG (reference sequence). This CDR3 has 13 residues. V was shortened by 5 bases and J by 10 bases, with 18 bases between the two germline ends. The DNA of the CDR3 is TGTGCCTGGTCCCCTAAGGGCCGGAACGAGCAGTTCTTC. Amino acids: CAWSPKGRNEQFF.

This chain connects TRBV13 to TRBJ2-7; the D gene is possibly TRBD2 (6 bases). V gave up 1 base and J gave up 2 bases, with 9 bases separating them. There are 14 residues in the CDR3. Germline CDR1 PRHDT, CDR2 FYEKMQ (reference sequence). The CDR3 is CASSLVGRTYEQYF. The DNA for the CDR3 is TGTGCCAGCAGCTTAGTTGGGAGGACCTACGAGCAGTACTTC. Looking up the rest from reference TRBV13 and TRBJ2-7 gives the full variable domain: AAGVIQSPRHLIKEKRETATLKCYPIPRHDTVYWYQQGPGQDPQFLISFYEKMQSDKGSIPDRFSAQQFSDYHSELNMSSLELGDSALYFCASSLVGRTYEQYFGPGTRLTVT.

The gene calls are TRBV29-1 and TRBJ2-3, with 9 positions matching TRBD2. With V trimmed by 1 base and J by 2 bases, 10 bases remained unmatched. Germline loops: CDR1 SQVTM, CDR2 ANQGSEA. CDR3 length equals 17 residues. CDR3: CSVEAPGLAGNTDTQYF. Written as DNA, the CDR3 is TGCAGCGTTGAAGCCCCTGGCCTAGCGGGAAACACAGATACGCAGTATTTT.

The J gene is TRBJ1-2, the V gene TRBV29-1, with 9 bases aligning to TRBD1. The CDR3 extends over 14 amino acids. V was clipped by 3 bases and J by 8 bases; unmatched bases: 10. The germline V gene encodes CDR1 SQVTM and CDR2 ANQGSEA. The CDR3 nucleotides are TGCAGCGTTGAGGTGGGACAGGGATCCCACGGCTACACCTTC. As protein: CSVEVGQGSHGYTF.

This clone was recorded a few times. This sequence joins TRBV11-2 and TRBJ2-3; D may be TRBD1 (6 bases). From germline, CDR1 is SGHAT and CDR2 FQNNGV. The germline V and J ends were trimmed by 4 bases and 4 bases, with 21 bases remaining between them. CDR3 length: 17 amino acids. The DNA of the CDR3 is TGTGCCAGCAGCTCCCAATGGGGGCAGGGGATCGCAGATACGCAGTATTTT. It specifies CASSSQWGQGIADTQYF.

This clone was picked up a small number of times. The rearrangement joins TRBV4-1 to TRBJ1-1, with a tentative D call TRBD1 (5 bases). CDR1 is MGHRA, CDR2 YSYEKL, per germline. The CDR3 is made up of 14 amino acids. Trimming cost V 4 bases and J 6 bases, with 15 bases left between them. CDR3 in DNA: TGCGCCAGCAGCCTGGGGCTGGGGCTTGCTGAAGCTTTCTTT. This codes for CASSLGLGLAEAFF.

The J gene is TRBJ2-7, the V gene TRBV20-1; D perhaps matches TRBD2 (5 bases). The CDR3 sequence is 11 residues long. V lost 6 bases and J 1 base, leaving 7 bases between the germline ends. Looked up from germline, CDR1 is DFQATT and CDR2 is SNEGSKA (reference sequence). DNA of the CDR3: TGCAGTGCCGGGAAGTCCTACGAGCAGTACTTC. It specifies CSAGKSYEQYF.

This clone was found once. This chain joins TRBV4-1 and TRBJ2-3; 7 bases fit TRBD1. The junction had 11 bases not matched to a gene; V was cut back by 4 bases and J by 4 bases. CDR1 is MGHRA and CDR2 is YSYEKL in the germline V gene. This CDR3 comprises 16 residues. CDR3 region: CASSPEVGGKADTQYF. The CDR3 nucleotides are TGCGCCAGCAGCCCGGAGGTAGGGGGCAAGGCAGATACGCAGTATTTT.